These 27 T cell receptor beta chains share one sample of origin, sequenced in a study of CD8+ T cells in alopecia areata. The sequencing template was cDNA reverse transcribed from extracted RNA. Clones were read by immunoSEQ multiplex PCR, and TCRdb kept only the in-frame ones, dropping some. The sample records hundreds of thousands of clones, 67% being singletons. Material: CD4+ T cells sorted from blood, obtained at week 0. The receptors originated from a human donor with alopecia areata.

This clone was seen more than once but under ten times. This rearrangement joins TRBV7-2 to TRBJ2-2; possible D gene TRBD2, 5 bases. Trimming took off 5 bases at V and 4 bases at J, with 11 bases between the two ends. The CDR3 length is 14 residues. Germline V lookup: CDR1 SGHTA, CDR2 FQGNSA. CDR3 DNA sequence: TGTGCCAGCAGCCCACAAACTAGCACCGGGGAGCTGTTTTTT. Translated: CASSPQTSTGELFF.

This chain uses TRBV29-1 with TRBJ2-7; D perhaps matches TRBD1 (5 bases). V was clipped by 4 bases and J by 5 bases, with 12 bases between them. The CDR3 runs to 12 residues. The germline V gene encodes CDR1 SQVTM and CDR2 ANQGSEA. Written as DNA, the CDR3 is TGCAGCGTTGGTCGGCAGGGTAACGAGCAGTACTTC. Protein: CSVGRQGNEQYF.

This clone has just a few counts. V and J are TRBV14 and TRBJ1-1; D is undetermined. Germline V CDR1 and CDR2: SGHDN, FVKESK. Trimming removed 2 bases from V and 7 bases from J, with 8 bases in between. CDR3 length: 12 amino acids. The CDR3 region has the DNA TGTGCCAGCAGCCAAAATACAATTGAAGCTTTCTTT. This encodes CASSQNTIEAFF.

This chain connects TRBV6-6 to TRBJ1-6; D is unclear. This CDR3 region has 15 residues. V was cut by 0 bases and J by 6 bases, with 9 bases left in between. CDR1 MNHNY and CDR2 SVGAGI come from the germline V gene (reference sequence). CDR3 in amino acids: CASSYSRKLNSPLHF. Written as DNA, the CDR3 is TGTGCCAGCAGTTACTCCAGGAAGCTTAATTCACCCCTCCACTTT.

The chain links TRBV15 to TRBJ2-3; D is unresolved. The ends were cut back, 0 bases at V and 2 bases at J, with 12 bases in the middle. The CDR3 covers 16 residues. Germline assignment: CDR1 LNHNV and CDR2 YYDKDF (reference sequence). This chain's CDR3 is CATSRDQRPNTDTQYF. CDR3 DNA sequence: TGTGCCACCAGCAGAGATCAGAGACCCAACACAGATACGCAGTATTTT.

This clone was counted a few times. The V gene is TRBV29-1, the J gene TRBJ2-3; unclear D gene. Trimming removed 8 bases from V and 0 bases from J, with 6 bases in between. Germline assignment: CDR1 SQVTM and CDR2 ANQGSEA. This CDR3 spans 11 amino acids. CDR3 sequence: CSLGSTDTQYF. The CDR3 coding sequence is TGCAGCCTCGGTAGCACAGATACGCAGTATTTT.

This chain joins TRBV11-2 and TRBJ1-2, with TRBD1 matching over 9 bases. The CDR3 spans 15 residues. The germline CDR1 and CDR2 sequences are SGHAT and FQNNGV. V shed 1 base and J 6 bases; nucleotides not matched to a gene: 6. The CDR3 DNA reads TGTGCCAGCAGCTTAGGTGGCGGGACAGGGCATGGCTACACCTTC. Residues: CASSLGGGTGHGYTF.

V is TRBV2 and J is TRBJ2-1, with D unclear. This CDR3 region has 12 residues. Germline values: CDR1 SNHLY, CDR2 FYNNEI. Trimming shortened V by 2 bases and J by 8 bases, and 7 bases separated the two germline ends. Here the CDR3 DNA reads TGTGCCAGCAGTGAACCCAGGCATGAGCAGTTCTTC. Translation: CASSEPRHEQFF.

The chain is built from TRBV4-3 and TRBJ1-1; D remains unclear. The V and J ends lost 1 base and 0 bases respectively, with 9 bases between them. The CDR3 is 15 amino acids. Germline V gene lookup returns CDR1 LGHNA and CDR2 YSLEER. The CDR3 nucleotides read TGCGCCAGCAGCCAAGGGGAGAGGGTGAACACTGAAGCTTTCTTT. As protein: CASSQGERVNTEAFF.

The V call is TRBV9, the J call TRBJ2-3, with 10 bases that match TRBD2. This CDR3 spans 16 amino acids. Germline V gene lookup returns CDR1 SGDLS and CDR2 YYNGEE. The trim removed 4 bases at V and 2 bases at J, leaving 7 bases unmatched. This CDR3 reads CASSFPLAGDTDTQYF. The CDR3 nucleotides are TGTGCCAGCAGCTTCCCCCTAGCGGGGGACACAGATACGCAGTATTTT.

J is TRBJ2-7 and V is TRBV5-6; D remains ambiguous. V lost 1 base, J lost 3 bases, and 2 bases lay in between. The CDR3 loop spans 11 amino acids. Germline V gives CDR1 SGHDT, CDR2 YYEEEE. This CDR3 is CASSLYYEQYF. The CDR3 DNA reads TGTGCCAGCAGCTTGTACTACGAGCAGTACTTC.

This clone was detected only once. V and J are TRBV7-9 and TRBJ2-5, with D unresolved. CDR1 is SEHNR and CDR2 is FQNEAQ in the germline V gene (reference sequence). The CDR3 length is 11 residues. V was trimmed by 5 bases and J by 4 bases, leaving 5 bases between them. This CDR3 reads CASSDSETQYF. The CDR3 coding sequence is TGTGCCAGCAGCGATTCAGAGACCCAGTACTTC.

V gene TRBV30 combines with J gene TRBJ1-3; no reliable D call. The CDR3 sequence is 15 residues long. V was shortened by 0 bases and J by 0 bases, with 9 bases between the two germline ends. Germline lookup yields CDR1 GTSNPN and CDR2 SVGIG (reference sequence). This CDR3 reads CAWSVRRLSGNTIYF. The CDR3 region has the DNA TGTGCCTGGAGTGTACGTAGGCTCTCTGGAAACACCATATATTTT.

The table lists this clone with a few counts. V and J are TRBV7-2 and TRBJ2-5; D is unresolved. Between the trimmed V and J ends, which lost 5 bases and 5 bases, there was a span of 3 bases. In germline, CDR1 is SGHTA, CDR2 FQGNSA. The CDR3 contains 10 residues. The CDR3, as DNA: TGTGCCAGCAGCCATGAGACCCAGTACTTC. Translating it yields CASSHETQYF.

This clone was seen at least ten times. The V and J genes are TRBV27 and TRBJ1-6; 12 nucleotides line up with TRBD1. The germline V gene has CDR1 MNHEY and CDR2 SMNVEV (reference sequence). The CDR3 contains 16 residues. Losses at the gene ends were 7 bases for V and 8 bases for J; bases not matched to a gene: 9. DNA of the CDR3: TGTGCCAGCACCCCCTGGGACAGGGGGCCGGATTCACCCCTCCACTTT. This encodes CASTPWDRGPDSPLHF.

This chain joins TRBV30 and TRBJ2-1; D assignment may be TRBD1 or TRBD2 (5 bases each). Looked up from germline, CDR1 is GTSNPN and CDR2 is SVGIG (reference sequence). The CDR3 is made up of 16 amino acids. The ends were cut back, 1 base at V and 3 bases at J, with 16 bases in the middle. In DNA, the CDR3 is TGTGCCTGGAGTGCTTACTCGGGGCTCAACTACAATGAGCAGTTCTTC. It is translated as CAWSAYSGLNYNEQFF.

This clone was recorded only once. The chain uses TRBV10-3 and TRBJ1-1, with D uncertain. CDR1 ENHRY and CDR2 SYGVKD come from the germline V gene. V was cut by 7 bases and J by 4 bases, with 13 bases left in between. The CDR3 runs to 13 residues. CDR3 coding DNA: TGTGCCATCAATACGATCTCGGGCACTGAAGCTTTCTTT. Protein: CAINTISGTEAFF.

The chain uses TRBV6-5 and TRBJ1-2, with D perhaps TRBD1 (5 bases). Deletions cut 6 bases from V and 7 bases from J, with 18 bases between. The CDR3 contains 14 residues. Germline lookup yields CDR1 MNHEY and CDR2 SVGAGI. CDR3 DNA sequence: TGTGCCAGCAGCCTTAAAAACAGGTTCCGTGGCTACACCTTC. It yields the protein CASSLKNRFRGYTF.

The chain links TRBV2 to TRBJ2-1; 9 positions match TRBD1. V trimming: 7 bases; J trimming: 4 bases; junction bases outside the gene matches: 8. The CDR3 has 15 residues. CDR1 SNHLY and CDR2 FYNNEI come from the germline V gene. CDR3 in amino acids: CASTTPGQGYNEQFF. CDR3 nucleotides: TGTGCCAGCACTACGCCGGGACAGGGATACAATGAGCAGTTCTTC.

The V gene is TRBV9, the J gene TRBJ1-2; no clear D. The V end lost 0 bases, the J end lost 4 bases, and 10 bases lay between the germline ends. The CDR3 is made up of 14 amino acids. In germline, CDR1 is SGDLS, CDR2 YYNGEE. The CDR3 protein is CASSVGQPRYGYTF. The CDR3 bases are TGTGCCAGCAGCGTAGGCCAGCCCCGCTATGGCTACACCTTC.

The chain is built from TRBV30 and TRBJ1-5; TRBD1 aligns across 7 bases. The CDR3 extends over 15 amino acids. V shed 1 base and J 3 bases; nucleotides not matched to a gene: 6. Germline CDR1 is GTSNPN and CDR2 is SVGIG (reference sequence). Here the CDR3 reads CAWSEGRGYNQPQHF. The CDR3 DNA is TGTGCCTGGAGTGAGGGCAGGGGGTACAATCAGCCCCAGCATTTT.

The chain recombines TRBV13 with TRBJ2-1; 7 bases fit TRBD1. Looked up from germline, CDR1 is PRHDT and CDR2 is FYEKMQ (reference sequence). V lost 5 bases and J lost 4; bases outside the gene matches: 8. The CDR3 is made up of 15 amino acids. CDR3: CASSPDRDHYNEQFF. CDR3 bases: TGTGCCAGCAGCCCCGACAGGGACCATTACAATGAGCAGTTCTTC.

This clone was picked up a small number of times. The rearrangement links TRBV30 to TRBJ2-7, with D maybe TRBD1 (6 bases). The germline V gene encodes CDR1 GTSNPN and CDR2 SVGIG (reference sequence). This CDR3 comprises 15 residues. The germline V and J ends were trimmed by 3 bases and 4 bases, with 19 bases remaining between them. In DNA, the CDR3 is TGTGCCTGGAGCTCAGTAGGGGGAAGCTTATACGAGCAGTACTTC. Residues: CAWSSVGGSLYEQYF.

The chain is built from TRBV9 and TRBJ1-1; TRBD1 agrees at 7 bases. The CDR3 has 14 residues. V lost 3 bases and J lost 10; bases outside the gene matches: 12. Germline assignment: CDR1 SGDLS and CDR2 YYNGEE. This chain's CDR3 is CASSGTGTALGAFF. In DNA, the CDR3 is TGTGCCAGCAGCGGGACTGGGACAGCTCTAGGAGCTTTCTTT.

This chain joins TRBV27 and TRBJ2-3; no reliable D call. V was trimmed by 5 bases and J by 2 bases, leaving 11 bases between them. In germline, CDR1 is MNHEY, CDR2 SMNVEV (reference sequence). CDR3 length: 14 residues. This chain's CDR3 is CASSPPGVTDTQYF. Here the CDR3 DNA reads TGTGCCAGCAGTCCTCCTGGGGTCACAGATACGCAGTATTTT.

DNA for the CDR3: TGCGCCAGCAGCTTGGCACAGGGACCTGGTGGCTACACCTTC. Translation: CASSLAQGPGGYTF. The rearrangement links TRBV5-1 to TRBJ1-2, with a tentative D call TRBD1 (6 bases). The CDR3 spans 14 residues. Deletions cut 0 bases from V and 7 bases from J, with 13 bases between. CDR1 and CDR2 (germline): SGHRS, YFSETQ.

The chain joins TRBV5-1 to TRBJ1-6; D is unresolved. Trimming stripped 0 bases from V and 8 bases from J, with 12 bases between. The V gene's germline CDR1 is SGHRS and CDR2 YFSETQ. This CDR3 is 15 amino acids long. CDR3 in DNA: TGCGCCAGCAGCTTGGGTCAGCCCCGGGATTCACCCCTCCACTTT. Amino acid sequence: CASSLGQPRDSPLHF.